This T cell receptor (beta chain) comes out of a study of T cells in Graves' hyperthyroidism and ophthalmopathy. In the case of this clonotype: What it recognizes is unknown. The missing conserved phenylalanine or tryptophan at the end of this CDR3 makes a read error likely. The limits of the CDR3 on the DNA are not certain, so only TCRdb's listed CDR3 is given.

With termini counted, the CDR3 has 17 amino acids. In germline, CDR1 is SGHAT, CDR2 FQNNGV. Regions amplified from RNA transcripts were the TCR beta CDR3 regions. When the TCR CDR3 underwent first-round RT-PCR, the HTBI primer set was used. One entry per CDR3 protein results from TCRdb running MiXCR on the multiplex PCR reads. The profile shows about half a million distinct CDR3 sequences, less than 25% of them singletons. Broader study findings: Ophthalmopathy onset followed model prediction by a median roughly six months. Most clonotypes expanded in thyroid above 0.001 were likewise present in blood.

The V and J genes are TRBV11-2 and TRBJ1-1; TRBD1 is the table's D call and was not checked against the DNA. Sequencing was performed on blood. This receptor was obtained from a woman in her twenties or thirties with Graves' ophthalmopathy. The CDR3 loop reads CASSLVMTAAMNTEAWV.